Below, 30 T cell receptor beta chains from the same sample are listed, as sequenced in a study of CD8 T cells in Susac syndrome. Random-hexamer reverse transcription was applied to about 0.45 to 1 ug RNA. TCRdb reanalysed the immunoSEQ multiplex PCR reads using MiXCR and keeps one entry per CDR3 protein. Among more than 75,000 distinct CDR3 sequences listed, approximately 92% were seen once. The sample consisted of CD8+ T cells from PBMCs. Source of these receptors: a human donor in good health.

This rearrangement joins TRBV6-4 to TRBJ2-3; 10 bases map to TRBD2. V shed 2 bases and J 2 bases; nucleotides not matched to a gene: 4. CDR1 and CDR2 from the germline V gene are MRHNA and SNTAGT. CDR3 length: 16 amino acids. The DNA of the CDR3 is TGTGCCAGCAGTGACCCGCTAGCGGGGGTCACAGATACGCAGTATTTT. It encodes CASSDPLAGVTDTQYF.

V gene TRBV15 combines with J gene TRBJ2-2, with TRBD1 matching over 8 bases. V lost 5 bases and J lost 1; bases outside the gene matches: 9. The length of the CDR3 is 17 residues. The germline CDR1 and CDR2 sequences are LNHNV and YYDKDF (reference sequence). The CDR3 reads CATSVPSGTGNTGELFF. The CDR3 DNA is TGTGCCACCAGCGTTCCCTCCGGGACAGGGAACACCGGGGAGCTGTTTTTT.

V is TRBV9 and J is TRBJ1-2; D unclear. The germline V gene encodes CDR1 SGDLS and CDR2 YYNGEE. Trimming pared 1 base from V and 4 bases from J, leaving 8 bases between. The CDR3 length is 13 residues. The CDR3 DNA reads TGTGCCAGCAGCGTAACAGCCCTCTATGGCTACACCTTC. Its translation is CASSVTALYGYTF.

The CDR3 protein is CASSLAGLAGSEQYF. The CDR3, as DNA: TGTGCCAGCAGTTTGGCCGGACTAGCGGGGAGCGAGCAGTACTTC. The chain is built from TRBV27 and TRBJ2-7; the match to TRBD2 covers 12 bases. Germline trimming cut 3 bases from V and 6 bases from J; bases unmatched to any gene: 6. Germline CDR1 and CDR2: MNHEY and SMNVEV (reference sequence). The CDR3 runs 15 residues.

V gene TRBV5-6 combines with J gene TRBJ1-5; the D gene is possibly TRBD1 (6 bases). The V and J ends lost 6 bases and 0 bases respectively, with 10 bases between them. The CDR3 covers 14 residues. The germline CDR1 and CDR2 sequences are SGHDT and YYEEEE. CDR3 nucleotides: TGTGCCAGCACCAAACAGGGTAGCAATCAGCCCCAGCATTTT. Amino acids: CASTKQGSNQPQHF.

The V and J genes are TRBV29-1 and TRBJ1-2, with TRBD1 matching 7 bases. The V gene end was trimmed by 6 bases and the J gene end by 10 bases; junction bases not matched to a gene: 14. CDR1 is SQVTM and CDR2 is ANQGSEA in the germline V gene. The CDR3 has 13 amino acids. CDR3 DNA sequence: TGCAGCGTACGGGCACGGGACAGCACCCTCTACACCTTC. It is translated as CSVRARDSTLYTF.

The gene calls are TRBV4-1 and TRBJ2-3; D uncertain. CDR3 size: 15 residues. The germline V gene has CDR1 MGHRA and CDR2 YSYEKL. V shed 3 bases and J shed 2 bases, with 12 bases lying between them. In DNA, the CDR3 is TGCGCCAGCAGCCACAGGTCGAGTCTCACAGATACGCAGTATTTT. Its translation is CASSHRSSLTDTQYF.

V gene TRBV13 combines with J gene TRBJ2-3; perhaps TRBD2 as D (5 bases). Germline-derived CDR1 and CDR2 are PRHDT and FYEKMQ (reference sequence). V was clipped by 5 bases and J by 2 bases, with 17 bases between them. The CDR3 totals 16 residues. CDR3 region: CASSALPGSVTDTQYF. The CDR3 DNA is TGTGCCAGCAGCGCCTTGCCGGGGTCCGTCACAGATACGCAGTATTTT.

This clonotype was seen just once. The genes are TRBV29-1 and TRBJ2-5, with D hard to call. Germline V CDR1 and CDR2: SQVTM, ANQGSEA. The V end lost 7 bases, the J end lost 5 bases, and 11 bases lay between the germline ends. This CDR3 region has 11 residues. CDR3: CSASERETQYF. The CDR3 DNA reads as TGCAGCGCCTCTGAACGGGAGACCCAGTACTTC.

The chain recombines TRBV12-1 with TRBJ1-1. TRBV12-1 represents a pseudogene. This CDR3 is built from 13 residues. The CDR3 is CASSSSGNTEAFF. The CDR3, as DNA: TGTGCCAGCAGCTCCTCAGGAAACACTGAAGCTTTCTTT.

This chain connects TRBV10-3 to TRBJ2-1, with D perhaps TRBD2 (6 bases). In germline, CDR1 is ENHRY, CDR2 SYGVKD. V dropped 3 bases and J dropped 0 bases, with 15 bases sitting between them. The CDR3 is 17 residues long. The DNA for the CDR3 is TGTGCCATCAGTGATTTTAGCGGTGGGAGCTCCTACAATGAGCAGTTCTTC. It translates to CAISDFSGGSSYNEQFF.

This chain links TRBV5-6 with TRBJ2-7; maybe TRBD1 (5 bases). The V gene's germline CDR1 is SGHDT and CDR2 YYEEEE. Trimming pared 0 bases from V and 1 base from J, leaving 11 bases between. This CDR3 is 15 amino acids long. The CDR3, as DNA: TGTGCCAGCAGCTTGGGGCAGGGAAGATCCTACGAGCAGTACTTC. Translation: CASSLGQGRSYEQYF.

This chain connects TRBV9 to TRBJ2-5, with D maybe TRBD1 (5 bases). The CDR3 is 15 amino acids. The germline V gene has CDR1 SGDLS and CDR2 YYNGEE. V lost 3 bases and J 0 bases, leaving 12 bases between the germline ends. For the CDR3, the DNA is TGTGCCAGCAGCGGTACGGACACGGACCAAGAGACCCAGTACTTC. The encoded protein is CASSGTDTDQETQYF.

Only a few counts were recorded for this clonotype. This chain connects TRBV11-2 to TRBJ2-3, with 10 bases fitting TRBD2. V was pared by 5 bases and J by 3 bases, with 2 bases of the junction left unmatched. Germline assignment: CDR1 SGHAT and CDR2 FQNNGV. The CDR3 totals 14 residues. The CDR3 reads CASSPGLATDTQYF. The CDR3 nucleotides read TGTGCCAGCAGCCCGGGACTAGCGACAGATACGCAGTATTTT.

The chain combines TRBV7-9 with TRBJ2-7, with D perhaps TRBD2 (5 bases). Germline assignment: CDR1 SEHNR and CDR2 FQNEAQ (reference sequence). V was shortened by 5 bases and J by 5 bases, with 10 bases between the two germline ends. The CDR3 has 12 amino acids. The CDR3 DNA is TGTGCCAGCAGCATTTGGCGGGACGAGCAGTACTTC. Translating gives CASSIWRDEQYF. The full variable domain, its missing parts supplied by reference TRBV7-9 and TRBJ2-7, is DTGVSQNPRHKITKRGQNVTFRCDPISEHNRLYWYRQTLGQGPEFLTYFQNEAQLEKSRLLSDRFSAERPKGSFSTLEIQRTEQGDSAMYLCASSIWRDEQYFGPGTRLTVT.

This chain connects TRBV6-1 to TRBJ1-2, with unresolved D. V was trimmed by 6 bases and J by 3 bases, leaving 14 bases between them. Germline V gene data show CDR1 as MNHNS and CDR2 as SASEGT. The CDR3 covers 14 residues. In DNA, the CDR3 is TGTGCCAGCAGGAGGGCAGAGATCTACTATGGCTACACCTTC. Translated: CASRRAEIYYGYTF.

V is TRBV13 and J is TRBJ1-2; D unresolved. V dropped 1 base and J dropped 6 bases, with 12 bases sitting between them. This CDR3 region has 14 residues. Germline assignment: CDR1 PRHDT and CDR2 FYEKMQ (reference sequence). This CDR3 is CASSLVQSRDGYTF. The CDR3 DNA follows: TGTGCCAGCAGCTTAGTCCAGTCTCGAGATGGCTACACCTTC.

This chain uses TRBV6-2 or TRBV6-3 with TRBJ2-7; D not certain. Germline values: CDR1 MNHEY, CDR2 SVGEGT. The ends were cut back, 7 bases at V and 3 bases at J, with 16 bases in the middle. The CDR3 sequence is 14 residues long. CDR3 loop: CASNTGYTYYEQYF. The CDR3 DNA sequence: TGTGCCAGCAATACCGGCTACACATACTACGAGCAGTACTTC.

The chain couples TRBV6-2 or TRBV6-3 to TRBJ2-7; D is undetermined. With 5 bases removed from V and 0 bases from J, the gap between germline ends came to 2 bases. CDR1 MNHEY and CDR2 SVGEGT come from the germline V gene. The CDR3 has 11 amino acids. CDR3 sequence reads: CASSRSYEQYF. CDR3 nucleotide sequence: TGTGCCAGCAGTCGCTCCTACGAGCAGTACTTC.

This chain connects TRBV25-1 to TRBJ2-7, with 8 bases that match TRBD1. The CDR3 is 16 residues long. CDR1 is MGHDK, CDR2 SYGVNS, per germline. J gave up 3 bases and V 1 base, and 8 bases lay outside the gene matches. CDR3 DNA: TGTGCCAGCAGTGAATCGCGGACAGGGAAATTCTACGAGCAGTACTTC. Translating it yields CASSESRTGKFYEQYF.

The chain recombines TRBV7-9 with TRBJ2-7; TRBD1 agrees at 7 bases. J gave up 0 bases and V 5 bases, and 4 bases lay outside the gene matches. The germline V gene has CDR1 SEHNR and CDR2 FQNEAQ (reference sequence). The CDR3 consists of 14 residues. CDR3 amino acids: CASSNRGLSYEQYF. The DNA for the CDR3 is TGTGCCAGCAGCAACAGGGGCCTCTCCTACGAGCAGTACTTC. Using reference TRBV7-9 and TRBJ2-7 for the parts outside the CDR3, the full variable domain is DTGVSQNPRHKITKRGQNVTFRCDPISEHNRLYWYRQTLGQGPEFLTYFQNEAQLEKSRLLSDRFSAERPKGSFSTLEIQRTEQGDSAMYLCASSNRGLSYEQYFGPGTRLTVT.

The rearrangement uses TRBV7-9 and TRBJ2-3, with TRBD1 matching over 7 bases. After removal of 1 base from V and 5 bases from J, the junction contained 0 bases not matched to a gene. This CDR3 is 13 amino acids long. Germline-derived CDR1 and CDR2 are SEHNR and FQNEAQ (reference sequence). CDR3 nucleotide sequence: TGTGCCAGCAGCTTAGACAGGGGAGATACGCAGTATTTT. Protein sequence: CASSLDRGDTQYF.

The CDR3 DNA sequence: TGTGCCAGCAGCCGTTCAGGGGAGACTGAAGCTTTCTTT. This sequence encodes CASSRSGETEAFF. The V gene is TRBV3-1, the J gene TRBJ1-1; a weak D match, TRBD1 (6 bases). The length of the CDR3 is 13 residues. Per the germline V gene, CDR1 is LGHDT and CDR2 is YNNKEL (reference sequence). V lost 4 bases, J lost 5 bases, and 11 bases lay in between.

A single count supports this clonotype. This chain joins TRBV14 and TRBJ2-3; D not resolved. CDR1 is SGHDN and CDR2 is FVKESK in the germline V gene. V was trimmed by 0 bases and J by 2 bases, leaving 6 bases between them. The CDR3 has 14 amino acids. CDR3 protein: CASSQEHYTDTQYF. The DNA of the CDR3 is TGTGCCAGCAGCCAAGAACACTACACAGATACGCAGTATTTT.

The V gene is TRBV5-1, the J gene TRBJ1-1; D ambiguous. This CDR3 has 16 amino acids. The V gene lost 0 bases and the J gene lost 0 bases, with 12 bases spanning the gap. Germline assignment: CDR1 SGHRS and CDR2 YFSETQ. CDR3 coding DNA: TGCGCCAGCAGCTTGGGGGGTCGGATAATGAACACTGAAGCTTTCTTT. This sequence encodes CASSLGGRIMNTEAFF. The variable domain in full, completed from reference TRBV5-1 and TRBJ1-1, reads KAGVTQTPRYLIKTRGQQVTLSCSPISGHRSVSWYQQTPGQGLQFLFEYFSETQRNKGNFPGRFSGRQFSNSRSEMNVSTLELGDSALYLCASSLGGRIMNTEAFFGQGTRLTVV.

The V and J genes are TRBV5-6 and TRBJ1-1; no definite D call. Trimming took off 5 bases at V and 4 bases at J, with 12 bases between the two ends. The length of the CDR3 is 13 residues. Germline CDR1 reads SGHDT; CDR2 reads YYEEEE. The chain's CDR3 is CASSRGGFTEAFF. The CDR3 DNA follows: TGTGCCAGCAGTCGGGGAGGTTTCACTGAAGCTTTCTTT.

The chain employs TRBV18 and TRBJ2-3; D uncertain. The CDR3 has 13 residues. The V end lost 0 bases, the J end lost 5 bases, and 6 bases lay between the germline ends. Germline V gene lookup returns CDR1 KGHSH and CDR2 LQKENI. CDR3 bases: TGTGCCAGCTCACCACCGGATATAGATACGCAGTATTTT. Translated: CASSPPDIDTQYF.

V gene TRBV2 combines with J gene TRBJ2-2; a possible D gene is TRBD1 (5 bases). Trimming took off 0 bases at V and 3 bases at J, with 14 bases between the two ends. Germline V gene data show CDR1 as SNHLY and CDR2 as FYNNEI. This CDR3 contains 17 residues. CDR3 loop: CASSEAHVATDTGELFF. The CDR3 coding sequence is TGTGCCAGCAGTGAAGCTCATGTTGCGACAGACACCGGGGAGCTGTTTTTT. The whole variable domain, remainder taken from reference TRBV2 and TRBJ2-2, is EPEVTQTPSHQVTQMGQEVILRCVPISNHLYFYWYRQILGQKVEFLVSFYNNEISEKSEIFDDQFSVERPDGSNFTLKIRSTKLEDSAMYFCASSEAHVATDTGELFFGEGSRLTVL.

This chain connects TRBV4-1 to TRBJ2-1; TRBD1 agrees at 9 bases. The CDR3 consists of 15 residues. The germline CDR1 and CDR2 sequences are MGHRA and YSYEKL. The trim removed 0 bases at V and 9 bases at J, leaving 6 bases unmatched. The CDR3 here is CASSQETGGVGEQFF. The CDR3 DNA reads TGCGCCAGCAGCCAAGAGACAGGGGGAGTAGGTGAGCAGTTCTTC.

The sample holds one count of this clonotype. The chain combines TRBV19 with TRBJ2-1, with D hard to call. The germline V gene encodes CDR1 LNHDA and CDR2 SQIVND (reference sequence). V lost 1 base to trimming and J lost 0 bases, with 7 bases between them. CDR3 length: 15 residues. CDR3 DNA: TGTGCCAGTAGTATAGTGGAGAGCTCCTACAATGAGCAGTTCTTC. Translating it yields CASSIVESSYNEQFF.